The present T cell receptor beta chain was sequenced within a study of T-cell reconstitution after alpha-beta-depleted transplantation in children. Study findings and constraints: Expanded clones from the graft, numbering several hundred, reportedly supplied alpha-beta T cells about two months after transplant. The high TCRbeta diversity at day 60 in some patients came from surviving recipient T cells and thymic progenitors. At one year after transplant, newly produced T cells mostly accounted for T-cell counts and diversity.

This clonotype occurred many times. Its specificity is not known. This sample's TCRbeta library carried unique molecular identifier barcodes. TCRdb ran MiXCR on the PCR reads and lists one entry per CDR3 protein. The sample has fewer than 550,000 distinct CDR3 sequences, about an eighth seen once. V shed 3 bases and J 9 bases; nucleotides not matched to a gene: 7. This CDR3 spans 14 amino acids. The germline V gene encodes CDR1 MDHEN and CDR2 SYDVKM. This TCR derives from a female patient between 2 and 10 years old who had a stem cell transplant for aplastic anemia, so the T cells may come from the graft donor. The starting material was PBMCs, mostly from graft donor cells, obtained 180 days after TCRalphabeta/CD19-depleted stem cell transplant. The genes are TRBV28 and TRBJ2-3; TRBD2 agrees at 9 bases. The CDR3 coding sequence is TGTGCCAGCAGTTTGTTCCTAGCGGGACGGACGCAGTATTTT. Residues: CASSLFLAGRTQYF.